This is a list of T cell receptor beta chains from one sample in a study of regulatory T cells in long-lasting Graves disease. MiXCR was run by TCRdb on the multiplex PCR reads, yielding one entry per CDR3 protein. The table shows 350,000 to 450,000 distinct CDR3 sequences, with around 23% occurring only once. This specimen consisted of peripheral blood mononuclear cells (PBMCs), obtained when the disease was refractory, from a patient treated with antithyroid drugs. These receptors came from a female donor with Graves disease. The CDR3 runs from the conserved cysteine through the conserved F or W. The D gene is left open where the match is weak. Only some rows state a clone size, as once, few, many or a class for expanded clones.

D: -
J: TRBJ1-5
size: -
V: TRBV20-1
CDR3: CSARAGRVTGPQHF
DNA: TGCAGTGCTAGAGCCGGACGTGTCACAGGGCCCCAGCATTTT

D: TRBD1
J: TRBJ2-5
size: -
V: TRBV12-3/TRBV12-4
CDR3: CASSLTRQGVETQYF
DNA: TGTGCCAGCAGTCTAACCCGACAGGGTGTGGAGACCCAGTACTTC

D: TRBD1
J: TRBJ2-7
size: -
V: TRBV20-1
CDR3: CSARAFDRVPSYEQYF
DNA: TGCAGTGCTAGAGCCTTCGACAGGGTGCCTTCCTACGAGCAGTACTTC

D: TRBD2
J: TRBJ2-4
size: many
V: TRBV28
CDR3: CASGLAGGLAKNIQYF
DNA: TGTGCCAGTGGACTAGCGGGGGGACTAGCCAAAAACATTCAGTACTTC

D: -
J: TRBJ1-2
size: -
V: TRBV28
CDR3: CASQTGTYGYTF
DNA: TGTGCCAGCCAAACCGGGACCTATGGCTACACCTTC

D: -
J: TRBJ2-5
size: -
V: TRBV7-9
CDR3: CASSAPGTAQYF
DNA: TGTGCCAGCAGCGCCCCGGGGACCGCCCAGTACTTC

D: -
J: TRBJ2-7
size: many
V: TRBV28
CDR3: CASSSGPTLGEQYF
DNA: TGTGCCAGCAGTTCCGGGCCTACTTTAGGCGAGCAGTACTTC

D: -
J: TRBJ1-3
size: -
V: TRBV29-1
CDR3: CSVEEGSGNTIYF
DNA: TGCAGCGTTGAAGAAGGGTCAGGAAACACCATATATTTT

D: TRBD1
J: TRBJ2-7
size: few
V: TRBV12-3/TRBV12-4
CDR3: CASSLGRTGLTYEQYF
DNA: TGTGCCAGCAGTTTAGGGCGGACAGGGTTAACCTACGAGCAGTACTTC

D: -
J: TRBJ2-7
size: many
V: TRBV7-2
CDR3: CASSFGPSRGEQYF
DNA: TGTGCCAGCAGCTTTGGGCCGAGCCGGGGGGAGCAGTACTTC

D: -
J: TRBJ2-7
size: -
V: TRBV18
CDR3: CASSPVGDSSYEQYF
DNA: TGTGCCAGCTCACCAGTTGGCGATAGCTCCTACGAGCAGTACTTC

D: -
J: TRBJ1-1
size: many
V: TRBV2
CDR3: CASETGMNTEAFF
DNA: TGTGCCAGCGAGACTGGGATGAACACTGAAGCTTTCTTT

D: -
J: TRBJ2-2
size: -
V: TRBV15
CDR3: CATSRVNTGELFF
DNA: TGTGCCACCAGCAGAGTTAACACCGGGGAGCTGTTTTTT

D: TRBD2
J: TRBJ2-7
size: few
V: TRBV7-3
CDR3: CASHCCNSGISYEQYF
DNA: TGTGCCAGCCACTGTTGTAATAGCGGGATCTCCTACGAGCAGTACTTC

D: -
J: TRBJ2-2
size: few
V: TRBV27
CDR3: CASSSGHRTTGELFF
DNA: TGTGCCAGCAGTTCCGGACACCGGACGACCGGGGAGCTGTTTTTT

D: -
J: TRBJ1-2
size: many
V: TRBV29-1
CDR3: CSVAGRPAGYGYTF
DNA: TGCAGCGTTGCTGGGCGCCCCGCTGGGTATGGCTACACCTTC

D: TRBD2
J: TRBJ2-3
size: -
V: TRBV20-1
CDR3: CSALAGQNTDTQYF
DNA: TGCAGTGCACTAGCGGGACAGAACACAGATACGCAGTATTTT

D: -
J: TRBJ1-4
size: many
V: TRBV2
CDR3: CASGGSSEKLFF
DNA: TGTGCCAGCGGAGGGTCTTCCGAAAAACTGTTTTTT

D: -
J: TRBJ1-2
size: many
V: TRBV2
CDR3: CASSQTVGGNYGYTF
DNA: TGTGCCAGCAGCCAAACCGTGGGGGGAAACTATGGCTACACCTTC

D: -
J: TRBJ2-3
size: few
V: TRBV15
CDR3: CATSSQTSTDTQYF
DNA: TGTGCCACCAGCAGCCAGACAAGTACAGATACGCAGTATTTT